The next 13 T cell receptor beta chains were all read from a single sample in a study of OX40 agonist ivuxolimab in advanced cancers. TCRdb's table, derived via immunoSEQ multiplex PCR, lists solely in-frame clones and lacks some. In the table there are 55,000 to 90,000 clones, about 86% of which are singletons. The input for sequencing was CD4+ or CD8+ T cells sorted from blood, taken in a trial of the OX40 agonist ivuxolimab. The source of these receptors is an adult with an advanced solid tumor such as melanoma, head and neck, liver or kidney cancer.

The chain joins TRBV6-6 to TRBJ1-1; TRBD1 agrees at 8 bases. J lost 4 bases, V lost 2 bases, and 6 bases had no gene match. The CDR3 is made up of 15 amino acids. Germline CDR1 MNHNY, CDR2 SVGAGI (reference sequence). CDR3 region: CASSYPPGQGTEAFF. The CDR3 DNA reads TGTGCCAGCAGTTACCCCCCTGGACAGGGCACTGAAGCTTTCTTT.

This chain connects TRBV6-6 to TRBJ1-5; D gene unclear. This CDR3 has 16 amino acids. Looked up from germline, CDR1 is MNHNY and CDR2 is SVGAGI (reference sequence). Trimming took off 5 bases at V and 5 bases at J, with 19 bases between the two ends. The CDR3 bases are TGTGCCAGCAGTATCCGGGAGGCCGTCGGGGATCAGCCCCAGCATTTT. Translation: CASSIREAVGDQPQHF.

This clone was seen a few times. This sequence joins TRBV2 and TRBJ1-2, with D uncertain. CDR1 SNHLY and CDR2 FYNNEI come from the germline V gene. Trimming left V 6 bases short and J 4 bases short, with 18 bases between. CDR3 length: 15 amino acids. The DNA of the CDR3 is TGTGCCAGCAGAGAGAGTAGTATATCGACCTATGGCTACACCTTC. This codes for CASRESSISTYGYTF.

This clone was observed once. V and J are TRBV28 and TRBJ1-2; D is ambiguous. The CDR3 totals 10 residues. The ends were cut back, 4 bases at V and 6 bases at J, with 3 bases in the middle. Germline lookup yields CDR1 MDHEN and CDR2 SYDVKM. The CDR3 protein is CASSSNGYTF. The CDR3 DNA sequence: TGTGCCAGCAGTTCAAATGGCTACACCTTC.

The chain links TRBV5-4 to TRBJ2-3, with TRBD2 as a possible D gene (5 bases). The V gene lost 2 bases and the J gene lost 2 bases, with 18 bases spanning the gap. Germline lookup yields CDR1 SGHNT and CDR2 YYREEE (reference sequence). This CDR3 spans 17 amino acids. CDR3 in amino acids: CASSLELPGMLTDTQYF. DNA for the CDR3: TGTGCCAGCAGCTTAGAGTTGCCGGGAATGCTCACAGATACGCAGTATTTT.

The V call is TRBV2, the J call TRBJ2-7, with a weak D call TRBD1 (5 bases). V was clipped by 6 bases and J by 0 bases, with 9 bases between them. The germline gives CDR1 SNHLY, CDR2 FYNNEI. This CDR3 has 13 residues. CDR3 sequence: CASRMDTSYEQYF. The CDR3 DNA is TGTGCCAGCAGAATGGACACCTCCTACGAGCAGTACTTC.

This chain uses TRBV29-1 with TRBJ1-1, with D perhaps matching TRBD1 (5 bases). Germline V CDR1 and CDR2: SQVTM, ANQGSEA. Trimming pared 4 bases from V and 3 bases from J, leaving 15 bases between. The CDR3 runs to 14 residues. The CDR3 coding sequence is TGCAGCGTTGGGGAGGGACGGGGATACACTGAAGCTTTCTTT. This sequence encodes CSVGEGRGYTEAFF.

CDR3 nucleotides: TGTGCCAGCAGCTTAGACGGGAGGGCCCGGGGGAATGAGCAGTTCTTC. Translating gives CASSLDGRARGNEQFF. This chain joins TRBV7-2 and TRBJ2-1, with 8 positions matching TRBD2. Trimming cost V 1 base and J 7 bases; bases outside gene matches: 9. This CDR3 contains 16 residues. Germline values: CDR1 SGHTA, CDR2 FQGNSA.

This chain uses TRBV15 with TRBJ1-2; D remains ambiguous. CDR1 and CDR2 from the germline V gene are LNHNV and YYDKDF (reference sequence). CDR3 length equals 14 residues. Trimming cost V 1 base and J 4 bases, with 10 bases left between them. The CDR3 loop reads CATSRGKASYGYTF. The CDR3 DNA follows: TGTGCCACCAGCAGAGGGAAGGCATCCTATGGCTACACCTTC.

As to this clone: The junction shows a germline mismatch at one end, possibly a read error. J is TRBJ2-7 and V is TRBV11-2; weak D call: TRBD1 (6 bases). This CDR3 region has 11 residues. Germline loops: CDR1 SGHAT, CDR2 FQNNGV. The CDR3, as DNA: TGTGCCAGCAGCTTGATAGACAGGCAACACTTC. Protein product: CASSLIDRQHF.

The table lists this clone with a few counts. The CDR3 protein is CASSLDGVGGRTQYF. The CDR3 DNA sequence: TGCGCCAGCAGCTTGGACGGCGTCGGGGGGCGGACGCAGTATTTT. The J gene is TRBJ2-3, the V gene TRBV5-1; perhaps TRBD2 as D (7 bases). V lost 0 bases and J lost 9, with 17 bases in between. Germline lookup yields CDR1 SGHRS and CDR2 YFSETQ. This CDR3 has 15 residues. Full variable domain (rest looked up from reference TRBV5-1 and TRBJ2-3): KAGVTQTPRYLIKTRGQQVTLSCSPISGHRSVSWYQQTPGQGLQFLFEYFSETQRNKGNFPGRFSGRQFSNSRSEMNVSTLELGDSALYLCASSLDGVGGRTQYFGPGTRLTVL.

This chain connects TRBV6-5 to TRBJ2-7; D may match TRBD1 or TRBD2 (5 bases each). The CDR3 totals 15 residues. The ends were cut back, 6 bases at V and 6 bases at J, with 21 bases in the middle. Germline V gene sequence: CDR1 MNHEY, CDR2 SVGAGI. CDR3 sequence: CASSRPGPRPGEQYF. CDR3 nucleotide sequence: TGTGCCAGCAGCAGACCGGGACCCCGGCCGGGCGAGCAGTACTTC.

The chain carries TRBV19 and TRBJ2-5; no definite D call. V gave up 4 bases and J gave up 4 bases, with 7 bases separating them. The CDR3 covers 12 residues. Germline CDR1 is LNHDA and CDR2 is SQIVND (reference sequence). CDR3 sequence: CASSTARETQYF. The DNA of the CDR3 is TGTGCCAGTAGTACCGCGAGAGAGACCCAGTACTTC.